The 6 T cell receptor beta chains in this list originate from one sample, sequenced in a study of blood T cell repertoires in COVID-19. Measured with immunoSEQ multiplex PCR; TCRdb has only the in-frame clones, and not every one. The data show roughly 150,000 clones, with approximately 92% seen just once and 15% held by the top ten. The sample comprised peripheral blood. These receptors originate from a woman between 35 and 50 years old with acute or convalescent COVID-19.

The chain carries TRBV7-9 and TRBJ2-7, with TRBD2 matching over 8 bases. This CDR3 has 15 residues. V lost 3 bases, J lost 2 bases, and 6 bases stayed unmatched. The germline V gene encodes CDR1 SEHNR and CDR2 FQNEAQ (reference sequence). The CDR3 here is CASSLAGGNTYEQYF. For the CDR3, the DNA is TGTGCCAGCAGCTTGGCGGGGGGTAACACCTACGAGCAGTACTTC. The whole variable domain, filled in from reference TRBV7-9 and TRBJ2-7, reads DTGVSQNPRHKITKRGQNVTFRCDPISEHNRLYWYRQTLGQGPEFLTYFQNEAQLEKSRLLSDRFSAERPKGSFSTLEIQRTEQGDSAMYLCASSLAGGNTYEQYFGPGTRLTVT.

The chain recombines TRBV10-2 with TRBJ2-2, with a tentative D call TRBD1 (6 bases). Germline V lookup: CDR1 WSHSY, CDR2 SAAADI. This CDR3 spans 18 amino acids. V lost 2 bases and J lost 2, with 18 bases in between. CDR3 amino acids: CASSETTGIPLNTGELFF. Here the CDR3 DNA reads TGCGCCAGCAGTGAGACAACAGGGATTCCACTTAACACCGGGGAGCTGTTTTTT.

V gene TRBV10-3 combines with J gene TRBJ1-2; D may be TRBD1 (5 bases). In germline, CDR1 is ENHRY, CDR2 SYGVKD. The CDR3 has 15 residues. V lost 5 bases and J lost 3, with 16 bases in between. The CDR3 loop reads CAISPGGDWDYGYTF. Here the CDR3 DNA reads TGTGCCATCAGTCCTGGGGGGGATTGGGACTATGGCTACACCTTC.

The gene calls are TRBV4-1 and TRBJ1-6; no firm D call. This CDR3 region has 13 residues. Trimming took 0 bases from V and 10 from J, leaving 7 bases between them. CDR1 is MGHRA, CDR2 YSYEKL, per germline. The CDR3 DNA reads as TGCGCCAGCAGCCAAGATCCCTTATCACCCCTCCACTTT. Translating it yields CASSQDPLSPLHF.

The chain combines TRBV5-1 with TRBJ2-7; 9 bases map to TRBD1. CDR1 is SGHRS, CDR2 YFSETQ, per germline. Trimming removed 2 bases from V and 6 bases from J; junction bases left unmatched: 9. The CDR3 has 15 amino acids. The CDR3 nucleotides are TGCGCCAGCAGCTTATACTCCGGGACAGGGAGCGAGCAGTACTTC. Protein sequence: CASSLYSGTGSEQYF.

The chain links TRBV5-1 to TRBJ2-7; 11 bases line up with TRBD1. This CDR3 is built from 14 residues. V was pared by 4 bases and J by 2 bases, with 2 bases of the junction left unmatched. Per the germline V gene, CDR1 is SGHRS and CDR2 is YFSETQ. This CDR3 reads CASSAGQGAYEQYF. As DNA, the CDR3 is TGCGCCAGCAGCGCGGGACAGGGGGCCTACGAGCAGTACTTC.